This passage covers 5 T cell receptor beta chains from one sample sequenced in a study of cytomegalovirus exposure and HLA in healthy donors. The PCR ran on 60 Vbeta and 13 Jbeta primers. The repertoire was sequenced with immunoSEQ multiplex PCR; TCRdb's copy has only in-frame clones and lacks some. The ten top clones account for roughly 0.7%, within a sample of nearly 200,000 clones. The sequencing sample was made of PBMCs. These receptors all stem from a boy younger than 18 in good health and CMV-seronegative.

The V call is TRBV6-1, the J call TRBJ1-1; D might be TRBD1 (6 bases). The CDR3 has 13 amino acids. Per germline, CDR1 MNHNS and CDR2 SASEGT. V was clipped by 1 base and J by 7 bases, with 10 bases between them. CDR3 amino acids: CASSEGAGDEAFF. In DNA form, the CDR3 reads TGTGCCAGCAGTGAAGGGGCAGGGGATGAAGCTTTCTTT.

The V gene is TRBV7-9, the J gene TRBJ1-2; tentatively, D is TRBD1 (5 bases). Germline CDR1 reads SEHNR; CDR2 reads FQNEAQ (reference sequence). This CDR3 is 16 amino acids long. V was pared by 5 bases and J by 2 bases, with 18 bases between. The CDR3 region has the DNA TGTGCCAGCAGCGCTCAAACGGGACTGACGAACTATGGCTACACCTTC. Translation: CASSAQTGLTNYGYTF.

The V gene is TRBV15, the J gene TRBJ2-6, with 12 bases identical to TRBD2. V shed 0 bases, J shed 4 bases, and the junction held 7 bases outside the gene matches. Germline CDR1 LNHNV, CDR2 YYDKDF (reference sequence). The CDR3 sequence is 19 residues long. CDR3: CATSRDGRLAGVGANVLTF. DNA of the CDR3: TGTGCCACCAGCAGAGATGGCCGACTAGCGGGGGTCGGGGCCAACGTCCTGACTTTC.

The chain couples TRBV7-2 to TRBJ1-2; 7 nucleotides align to TRBD1. There are 15 residues in the CDR3. After removal of 1 base from V and 0 bases from J, the junction contained 2 bases not matched to a gene. In germline, CDR1 is SGHTA, CDR2 FQGNSA. The CDR3 DNA is TGTGCCAGCAGCTTAGGAGGGACAGCTAACTATGGCTACACCTTC. Protein: CASSLGGTANYGYTF.

The chain uses TRBV7-6 and TRBJ1-2; 7 nucleotides match TRBD1. Germline V gene lookup returns CDR1 SGHVS and CDR2 FNYEAQ. There are 14 residues in the CDR3. Trimming at V came to 5 bases and at J to 6 bases, leaving 9 bases not matched to a gene. The CDR3 nucleotides are TGTGCCAGCAGCCCCCTCGACAGGGATAATGGCTACACCTTC. It specifies CASSPLDRDNGYTF.